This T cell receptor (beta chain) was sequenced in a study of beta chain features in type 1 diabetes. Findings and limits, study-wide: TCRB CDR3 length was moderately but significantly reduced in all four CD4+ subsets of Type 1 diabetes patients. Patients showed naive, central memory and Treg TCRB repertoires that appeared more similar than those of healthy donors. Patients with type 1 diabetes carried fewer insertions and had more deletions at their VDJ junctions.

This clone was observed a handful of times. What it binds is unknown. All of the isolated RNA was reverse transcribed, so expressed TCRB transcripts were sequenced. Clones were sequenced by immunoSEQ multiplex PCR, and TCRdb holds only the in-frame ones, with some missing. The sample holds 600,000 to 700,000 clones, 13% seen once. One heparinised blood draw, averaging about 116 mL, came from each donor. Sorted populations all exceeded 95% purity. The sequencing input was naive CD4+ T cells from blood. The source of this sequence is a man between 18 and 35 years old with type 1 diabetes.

CDR3 sequence: CSIRQEQETQYF. Here the CDR3 DNA reads TGCAGCATCCGACAGGAGCAAGAGACCCAGTACTTC. The J gene is TRBJ2-5, the V gene TRBV29-1; TRBD1 might be the D (6 bases). There are 12 residues in the CDR3. Germline values: CDR1 SQVTM, CDR2 ANQGSEA. Trimming cost V 8 bases and J 2 bases, with 12 bases left between them. Filled out from reference TRBV29-1 and TRBJ2-5, the complete variable domain reads SAVISQKPSRDICQRGTSLTIQCQVDSQVTMMFWYRQQPGQSLTLIATANQGSEATYESGFVIDKFPISRPNLTFSTLTVSNMSPEDSSIYLCSIRQEQETQYFGPGTRLLVL.